Here is one T cell receptor (beta chain) with its context. The sample contains more than one DNA sequence encoding this CDR3. As defined, naive CD8 cells were CD45RO-negative and positively selected for CCR7, with terminally differentiated effector memory CD45RA+ cells excluded. CDR1 is MDHEN and CDR2 is SYDVKM in the germline V gene. The junction had 5 bases not matched to a gene; V was cut back by 6 bases and J by 0 bases. There are 14 residues in the CDR3. The record originates from a study of shared clonotypes between healthy human individuals. The input for sorted-subset replicate PCRs was around 0.2 ug DNA, approximately 30,000 T cell genomes. Some clones are missing from TCRdb's copy, which holds only in-frame ones; the method was immunoSEQ multiplex PCR. The top ten hold less than 0.13% of the sample, which has about 650,000 clones, over 95% seen once.

The chain uses TRBV28 and TRBJ2-7, with 7 positions matching TRBD1. This TCR was recovered from a woman in her thirties in good health. Sequenced material: naive CD8+ T cells sorted from blood. The CDR3 protein is CASSSTGDSYEQYF. The CDR3 DNA reads TGTGCCAGCAGCTCAACAGGGGACTCCTACGAGCAGTACTTC.